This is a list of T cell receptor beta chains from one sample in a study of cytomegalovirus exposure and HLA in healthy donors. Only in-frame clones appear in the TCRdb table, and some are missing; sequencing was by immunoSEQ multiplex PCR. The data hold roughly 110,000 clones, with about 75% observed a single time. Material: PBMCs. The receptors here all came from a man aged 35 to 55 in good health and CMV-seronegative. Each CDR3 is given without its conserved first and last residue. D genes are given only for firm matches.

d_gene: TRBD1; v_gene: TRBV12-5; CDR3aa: ASVLRRGQGAGEAF
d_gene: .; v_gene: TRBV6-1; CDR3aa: ASSVVRTITGELF
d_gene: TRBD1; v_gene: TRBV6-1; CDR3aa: ATSGTGGNSPLH
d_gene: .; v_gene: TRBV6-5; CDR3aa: ASSYLAGGRPEAF
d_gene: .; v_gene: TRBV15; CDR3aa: APGFNEKLF
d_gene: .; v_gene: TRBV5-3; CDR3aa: ARSSPSLSTDTQY
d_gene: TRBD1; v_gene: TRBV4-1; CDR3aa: ASSPTEDRDNSPLH
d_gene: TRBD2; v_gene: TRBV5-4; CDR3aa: ASSYRLAGGETQY
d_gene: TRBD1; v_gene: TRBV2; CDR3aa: ASSTPRDRGQGNQPQH
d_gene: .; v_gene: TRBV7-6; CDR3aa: ASSLDGSSYNSPLH
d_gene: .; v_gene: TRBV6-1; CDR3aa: ASTRGLTDTQY
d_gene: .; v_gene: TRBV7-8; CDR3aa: ASSHSWAAGELF
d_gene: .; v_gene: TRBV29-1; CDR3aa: SVLQGNYEKLF
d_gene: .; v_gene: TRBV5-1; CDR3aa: ASSFGGGALYNEQF
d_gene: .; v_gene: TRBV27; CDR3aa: ASSLSVTRGSSYEQY
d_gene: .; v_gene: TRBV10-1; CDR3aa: ASSESLAGDTGELF
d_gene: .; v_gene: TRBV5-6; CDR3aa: ASSLAKRRQETQY
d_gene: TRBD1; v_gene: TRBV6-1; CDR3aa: ASSEAYRGTYEQY
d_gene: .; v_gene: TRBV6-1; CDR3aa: ASTRSLQDTYEQY
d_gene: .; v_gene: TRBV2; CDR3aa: ASSEIAAILRTQY
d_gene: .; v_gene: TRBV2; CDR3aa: ASSRAPTGLGEKLF
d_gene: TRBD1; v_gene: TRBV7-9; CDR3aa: ASSHDRAGANVLT
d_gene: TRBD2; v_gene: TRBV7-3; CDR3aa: ASSLRLAGGHRYNEQF
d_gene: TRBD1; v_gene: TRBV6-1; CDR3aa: ASIKGGDDEKLF
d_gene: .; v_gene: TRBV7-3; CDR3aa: ASRARGDVSYGYT
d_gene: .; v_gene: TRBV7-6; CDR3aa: ASSLADSGNTIY
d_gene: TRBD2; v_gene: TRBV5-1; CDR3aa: ASSWTSGGYNEQF
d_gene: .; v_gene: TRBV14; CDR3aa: ASSPSQIPSYEQY
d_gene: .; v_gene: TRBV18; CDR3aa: ASSPPAPGGSTMLH
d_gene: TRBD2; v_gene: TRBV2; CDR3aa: ASSTGLAGVETQY
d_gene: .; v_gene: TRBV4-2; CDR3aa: ASSQDVAAVGELF
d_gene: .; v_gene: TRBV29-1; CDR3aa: SVEDPRGVSYEQY
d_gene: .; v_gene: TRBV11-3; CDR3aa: ASSGSRNYGYT
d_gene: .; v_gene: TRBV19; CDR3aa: ASNSQGNTEAF
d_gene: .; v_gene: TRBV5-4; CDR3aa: ASSPDRDEKLF
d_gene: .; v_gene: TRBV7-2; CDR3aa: ASSLAGGRYEQY
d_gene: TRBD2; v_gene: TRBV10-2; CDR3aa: ASREITSGGSDTQY
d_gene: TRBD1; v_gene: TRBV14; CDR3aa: ASSSGRQGRGYGYT
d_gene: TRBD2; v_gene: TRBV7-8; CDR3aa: ASSTRGGSSGANVLT
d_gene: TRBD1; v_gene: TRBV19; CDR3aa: ASSTTGAQDTEAF
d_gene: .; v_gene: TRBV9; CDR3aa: ASSQGAGSQETQY
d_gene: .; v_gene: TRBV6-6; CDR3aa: ASRFGQTNEKLF
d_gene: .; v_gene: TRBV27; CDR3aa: ASSKVRGTYEQY
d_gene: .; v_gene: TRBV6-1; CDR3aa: ASSPRGGSYNEQF
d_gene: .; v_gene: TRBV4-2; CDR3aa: ASSLGGIDTQY
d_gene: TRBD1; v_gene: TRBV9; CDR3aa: ASSVDGQGVDEQY
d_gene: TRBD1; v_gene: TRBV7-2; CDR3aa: ASSSRTGSYNSPLH
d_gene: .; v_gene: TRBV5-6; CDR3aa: ASSLAPGRRETQY
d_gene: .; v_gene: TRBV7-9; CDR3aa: ASSLTGSGELF
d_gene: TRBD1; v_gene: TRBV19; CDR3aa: ASSNVARGLYDTQY
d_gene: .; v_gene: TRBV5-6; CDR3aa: ASSRGIGSEAF
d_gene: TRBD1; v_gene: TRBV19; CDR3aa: ASRETGWGNQPQH
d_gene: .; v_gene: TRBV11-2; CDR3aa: ASSFGLGEGLHYGYT
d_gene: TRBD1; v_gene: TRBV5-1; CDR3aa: ASSPRDSSTDTQY
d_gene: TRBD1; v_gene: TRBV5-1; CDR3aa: ASSLTGATGSPLH
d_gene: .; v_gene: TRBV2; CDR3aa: ASSLQGNSNQPQH